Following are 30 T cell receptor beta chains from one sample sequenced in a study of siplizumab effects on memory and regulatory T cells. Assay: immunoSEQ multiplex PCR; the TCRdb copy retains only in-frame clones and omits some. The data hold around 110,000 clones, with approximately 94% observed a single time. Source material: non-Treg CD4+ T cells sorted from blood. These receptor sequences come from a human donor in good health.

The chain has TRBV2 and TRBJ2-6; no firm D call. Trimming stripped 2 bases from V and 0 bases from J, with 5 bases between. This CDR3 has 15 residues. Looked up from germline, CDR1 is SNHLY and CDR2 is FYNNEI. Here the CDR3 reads CASSERSSGANVLTF. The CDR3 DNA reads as TGTGCCAGCAGTGAACGGTCCTCTGGGGCCAACGTCCTGACTTTC.

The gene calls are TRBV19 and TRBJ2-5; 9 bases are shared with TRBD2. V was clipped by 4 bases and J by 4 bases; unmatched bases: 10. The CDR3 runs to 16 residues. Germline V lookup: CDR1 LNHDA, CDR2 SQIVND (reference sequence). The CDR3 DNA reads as TGTGCCAGTAGTAGGGGTAGCGGGGGACCAATAGAGACCCAGTACTTC. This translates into CASSRGSGGPIETQYF.

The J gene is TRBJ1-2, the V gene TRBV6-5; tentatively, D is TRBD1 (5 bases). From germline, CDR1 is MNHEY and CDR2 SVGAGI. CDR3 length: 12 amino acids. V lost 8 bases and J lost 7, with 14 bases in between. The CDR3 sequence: CASWGPRFGYTF. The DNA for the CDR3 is TGTGCCAGCTGGGGACCGCGCTTTGGCTACACCTTC.

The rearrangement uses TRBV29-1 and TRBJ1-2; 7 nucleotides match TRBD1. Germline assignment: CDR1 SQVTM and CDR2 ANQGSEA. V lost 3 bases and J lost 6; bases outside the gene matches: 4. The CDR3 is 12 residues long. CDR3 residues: CSVDRGRDGYTF. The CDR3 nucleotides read TGCAGCGTTGACAGGGGGAGAGATGGCTACACCTTC.

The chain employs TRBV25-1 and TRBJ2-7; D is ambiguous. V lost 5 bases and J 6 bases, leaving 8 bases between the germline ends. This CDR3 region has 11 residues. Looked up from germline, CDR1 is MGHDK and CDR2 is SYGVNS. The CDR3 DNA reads TGTGCCAGCAGTCGAGTCTCCGAGCAGTACTTC. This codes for CASSRVSEQYF.

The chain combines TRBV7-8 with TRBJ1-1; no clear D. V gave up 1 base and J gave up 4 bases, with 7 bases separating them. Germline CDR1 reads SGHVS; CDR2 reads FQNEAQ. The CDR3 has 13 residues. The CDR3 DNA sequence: TGTGCCAGCAGCTTAGACCAGTCCACTGAAGCTTTCTTT. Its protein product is CASSLDQSTEAFF.

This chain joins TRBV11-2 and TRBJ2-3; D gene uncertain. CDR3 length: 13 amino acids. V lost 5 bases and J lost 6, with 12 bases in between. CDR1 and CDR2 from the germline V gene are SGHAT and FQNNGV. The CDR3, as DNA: TGTGCCAGCAGCCTCCCGCCCGTGGATACGCAGTATTTT. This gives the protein CASSLPPVDTQYF.

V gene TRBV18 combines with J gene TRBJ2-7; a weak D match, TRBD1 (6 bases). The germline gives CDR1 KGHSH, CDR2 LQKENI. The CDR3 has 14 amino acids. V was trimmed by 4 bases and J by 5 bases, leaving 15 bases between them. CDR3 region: CASSRDRNGNEQYF. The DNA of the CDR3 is TGTGCCAGCTCACGCGACAGGAACGGGAACGAGCAGTACTTC.

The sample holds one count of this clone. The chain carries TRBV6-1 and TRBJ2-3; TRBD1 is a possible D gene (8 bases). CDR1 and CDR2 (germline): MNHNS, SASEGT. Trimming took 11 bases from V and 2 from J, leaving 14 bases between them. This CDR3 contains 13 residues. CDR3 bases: TGTGCCGGGGGGGGACAGGTCACAGATACGCAGTATTTT. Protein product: CAGGGQVTDTQYF.

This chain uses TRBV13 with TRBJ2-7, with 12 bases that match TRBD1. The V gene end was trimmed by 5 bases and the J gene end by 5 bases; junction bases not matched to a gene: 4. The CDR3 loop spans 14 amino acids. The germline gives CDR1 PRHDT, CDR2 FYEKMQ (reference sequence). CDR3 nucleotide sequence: TGTGCCAGCAGCCGCCGGGACAGGGGGCACGAGCAGTACTTC. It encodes CASSRRDRGHEQYF.

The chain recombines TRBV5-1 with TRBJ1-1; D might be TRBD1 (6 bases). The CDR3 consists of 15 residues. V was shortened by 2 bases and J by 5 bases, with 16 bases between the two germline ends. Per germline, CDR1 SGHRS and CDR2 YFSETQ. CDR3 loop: CASSFSLPGETEAFF. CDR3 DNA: TGCGCCAGCAGCTTCAGTCTACCAGGGGAGACTGAAGCTTTCTTT.

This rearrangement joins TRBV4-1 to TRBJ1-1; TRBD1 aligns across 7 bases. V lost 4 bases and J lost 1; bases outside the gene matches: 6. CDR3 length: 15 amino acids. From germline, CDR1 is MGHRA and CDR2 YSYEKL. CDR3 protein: CASSPQPGGNTEAFF. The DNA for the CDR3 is TGCGCCAGCAGCCCTCAACCAGGGGGGAACACTGAAGCTTTCTTT.

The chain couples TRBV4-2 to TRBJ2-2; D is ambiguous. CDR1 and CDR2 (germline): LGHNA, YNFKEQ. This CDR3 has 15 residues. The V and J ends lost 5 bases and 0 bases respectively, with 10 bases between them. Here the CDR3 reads CASSEATSNTGELFF. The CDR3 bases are TGTGCCAGCAGCGAGGCTACCTCGAACACCGGGGAGCTGTTTTTT.

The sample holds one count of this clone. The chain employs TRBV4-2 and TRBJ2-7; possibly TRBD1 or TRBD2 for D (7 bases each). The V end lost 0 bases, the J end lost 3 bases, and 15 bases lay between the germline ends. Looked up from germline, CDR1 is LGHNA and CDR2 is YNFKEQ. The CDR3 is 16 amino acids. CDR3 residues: CASSQDGGDRFYEQYF. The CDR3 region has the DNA TGTGCCAGCAGCCAAGATGGGGGGGACAGATTCTACGAGCAGTACTTC.

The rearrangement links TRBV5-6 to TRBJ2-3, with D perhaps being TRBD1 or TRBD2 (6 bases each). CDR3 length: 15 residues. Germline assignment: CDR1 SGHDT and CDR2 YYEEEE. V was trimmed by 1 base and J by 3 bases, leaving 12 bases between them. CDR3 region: CASSLFRGGTDTQYF. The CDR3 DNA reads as TGTGCCAGCAGCTTGTTCAGGGGAGGAACAGATACGCAGTATTTT.

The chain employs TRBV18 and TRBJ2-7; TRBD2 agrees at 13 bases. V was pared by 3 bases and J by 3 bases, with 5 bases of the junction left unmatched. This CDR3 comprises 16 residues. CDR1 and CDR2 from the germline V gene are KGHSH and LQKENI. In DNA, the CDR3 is TGTGCCAGCTCACCGGCGGGACTAGCGGGGAGCTACGAGCAGTACTTC. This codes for CASSPAGLAGSYEQYF.

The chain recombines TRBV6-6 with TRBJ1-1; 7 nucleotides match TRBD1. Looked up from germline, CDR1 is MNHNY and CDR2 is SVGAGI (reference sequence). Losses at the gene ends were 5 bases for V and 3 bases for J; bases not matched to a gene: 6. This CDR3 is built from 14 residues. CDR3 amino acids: CASSDRAGYTEAFF. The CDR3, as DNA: TGTGCCAGCAGTGACAGGGCGGGGTACACTGAAGCTTTCTTT.

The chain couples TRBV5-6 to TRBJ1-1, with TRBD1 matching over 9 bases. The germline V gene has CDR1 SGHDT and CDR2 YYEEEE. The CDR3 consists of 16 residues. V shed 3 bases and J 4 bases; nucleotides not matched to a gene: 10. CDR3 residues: CASSSRTGGAGTEAFF. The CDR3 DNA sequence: TGTGCCAGCAGCTCGCGTACAGGGGGCGCAGGCACTGAAGCTTTCTTT.

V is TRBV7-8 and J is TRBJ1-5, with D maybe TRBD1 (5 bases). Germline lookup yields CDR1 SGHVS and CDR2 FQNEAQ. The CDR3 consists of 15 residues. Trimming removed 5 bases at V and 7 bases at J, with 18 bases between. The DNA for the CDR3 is TGTGCCAGCAGCCAAGGGACCCCCGGGCAGCAGCCCCAGCATTTT. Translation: CASSQGTPGQQPQHF. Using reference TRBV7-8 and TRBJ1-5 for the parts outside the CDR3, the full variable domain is GAGVSQSPRYKVAKRGQDVALRCDPISGHVSLFWYQQALGQGPEFLTYFQNEAQLDKSGLPSDRFFAERPEGSVSTLKIQRTQQEDSAVYLCASSQGTPGQQPQHFGDGTRLSIL.

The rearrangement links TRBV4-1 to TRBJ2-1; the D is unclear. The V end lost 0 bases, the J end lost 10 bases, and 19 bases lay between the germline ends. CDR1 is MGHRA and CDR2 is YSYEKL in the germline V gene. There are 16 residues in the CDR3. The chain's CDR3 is CASSQDLAEFFREQFF. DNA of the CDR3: TGCGCCAGCAGCCAAGATTTGGCTGAATTCTTCAGGGAGCAGTTCTTC.

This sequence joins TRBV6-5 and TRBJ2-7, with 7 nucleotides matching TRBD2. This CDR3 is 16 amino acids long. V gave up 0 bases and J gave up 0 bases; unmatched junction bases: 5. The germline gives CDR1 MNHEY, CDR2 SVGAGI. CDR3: CASSYSLADSSYEQYF. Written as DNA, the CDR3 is TGTGCCAGCAGTTACTCCCTAGCGGATAGCTCCTACGAGCAGTACTTC.

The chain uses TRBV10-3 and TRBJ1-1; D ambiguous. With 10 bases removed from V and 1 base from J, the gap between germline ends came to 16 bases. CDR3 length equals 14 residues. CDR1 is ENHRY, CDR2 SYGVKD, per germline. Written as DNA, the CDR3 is TGTGCCACGGAACCCGGGCAGGCGAACACTGAAGCTTTCTTT. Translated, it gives CATEPGQANTEAFF.

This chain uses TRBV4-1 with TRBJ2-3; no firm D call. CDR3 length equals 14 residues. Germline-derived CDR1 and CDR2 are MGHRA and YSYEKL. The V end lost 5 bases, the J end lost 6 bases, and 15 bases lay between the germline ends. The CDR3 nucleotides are TGCGCCAGCAGCTCAGCGCCCACCCGGGATACGCAGTATTTT. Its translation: CASSSAPTRDTQYF.

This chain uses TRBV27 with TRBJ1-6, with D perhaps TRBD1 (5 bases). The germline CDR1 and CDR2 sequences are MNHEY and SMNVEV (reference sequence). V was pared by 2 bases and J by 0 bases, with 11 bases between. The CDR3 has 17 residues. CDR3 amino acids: CASSLPRASSYNSPLHF. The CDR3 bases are TGTGCCAGCAGTTTACCCAGGGCAAGCTCCTATAATTCACCCCTCCACTTT.

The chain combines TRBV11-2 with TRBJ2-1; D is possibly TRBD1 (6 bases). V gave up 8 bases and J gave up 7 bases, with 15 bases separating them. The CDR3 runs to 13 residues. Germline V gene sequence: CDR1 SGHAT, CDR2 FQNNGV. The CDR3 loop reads CASGAYTGNEQFF. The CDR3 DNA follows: TGTGCCAGCGGAGCCTATACAGGGAATGAGCAGTTCTTC.

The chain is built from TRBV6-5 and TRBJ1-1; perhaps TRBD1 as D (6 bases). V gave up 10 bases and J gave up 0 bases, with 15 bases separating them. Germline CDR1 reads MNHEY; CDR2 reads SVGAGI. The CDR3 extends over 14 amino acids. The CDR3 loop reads CATQGQVLNTEAFF. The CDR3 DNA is TGTGCCACCCAGGGGCAGGTACTGAACACTGAAGCTTTCTTT.

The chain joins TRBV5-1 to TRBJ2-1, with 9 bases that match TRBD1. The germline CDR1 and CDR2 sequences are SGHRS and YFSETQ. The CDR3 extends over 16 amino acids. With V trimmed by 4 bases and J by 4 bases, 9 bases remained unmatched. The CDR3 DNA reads TGCGCCAGCAGCCTCGGCCGGGACAGGGCGTACAATGAGCAGTTCTTC. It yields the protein CASSLGRDRAYNEQFF.

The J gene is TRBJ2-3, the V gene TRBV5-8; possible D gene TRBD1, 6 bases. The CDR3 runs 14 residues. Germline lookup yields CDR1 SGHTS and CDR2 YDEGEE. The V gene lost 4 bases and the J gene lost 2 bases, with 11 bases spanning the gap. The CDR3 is CASSPGQLTDTQYF. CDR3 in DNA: TGTGCCAGCAGCCCAGGACAGCTCACAGATACGCAGTATTTT.

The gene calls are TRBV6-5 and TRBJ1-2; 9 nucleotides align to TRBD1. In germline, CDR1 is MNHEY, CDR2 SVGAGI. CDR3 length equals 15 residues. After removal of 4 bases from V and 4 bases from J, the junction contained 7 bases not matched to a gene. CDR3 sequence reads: CASSSSGTGPYGYTF. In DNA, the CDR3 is TGTGCCAGCAGTTCTTCCGGGACAGGGCCCTATGGCTACACCTTC.

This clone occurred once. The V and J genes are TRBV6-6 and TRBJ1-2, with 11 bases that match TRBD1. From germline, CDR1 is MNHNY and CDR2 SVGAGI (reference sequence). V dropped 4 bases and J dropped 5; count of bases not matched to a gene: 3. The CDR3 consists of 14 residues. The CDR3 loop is CASSWGTGGYGYTF. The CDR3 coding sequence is TGTGCCAGCAGTTGGGGGACAGGGGGTTATGGCTACACCTTC.